The 18 T cell receptor beta chains below come from one sample, sequenced in a study of early T cells in non-severe SARS-CoV-2 infection. TCRdb passed the 5' RACE reads through MiXCR, listing each CDR3 protein once. The sample has some 30,000 distinct CDR3 sequences; 6% to 7% are singletons. The sequenced material came from whole blood. Every receptor here comes from an adult who was a healthcare worker with PCR-confirmed SARS-CoV-2 infection or an uninfected control (not recorded which).

This chain joins TRBV9 and TRBJ2-1; 14 bases agree with TRBD2. With 4 bases clipped from V and 7 bases from J, the junction kept 4 bases outside the gene matches. The CDR3 is 15 amino acids. The germline CDR1 and CDR2 sequences are SGDLS and YYNGEE. The CDR3 coding sequence is TGTGCCAGCAGCATGAGGACTAGCGGGGGGAATGAGCAGTTCTTC. This translates into CASSMRTSGGNEQFF.

This clonotype was seen a handful of times. The chain recombines TRBV7-2 with TRBJ1-3; D may be TRBD1 (5 bases). The V end was cut by 5 bases, the J end by 0 bases, with 11 bases between. In germline, CDR1 is SGHTA, CDR2 FQGNSA. The CDR3 contains 15 residues. CDR3: CASSPDTFSGNTIYF. CDR3 sequence (DNA): TGTGCCAGCAGCCCGGACACCTTCTCTGGAAACACCATATATTTT.

This clonotype was seen repeatedly, ten times or more. The chain uses TRBV20-1 and TRBJ2-1; possibly TRBD2 for D (5 bases). Germline assignment: CDR1 DFQATT and CDR2 SNEGSKA (reference sequence). This CDR3 is 15 amino acids long. V lost 6 bases and J lost 0, with 15 bases in between. This CDR3 reads CSAQTGTSSYNEQFF. CDR3 in DNA: TGCAGTGCCCAAACGGGAACTAGCTCCTACAATGAGCAGTTCTTC.

The sample holds many counts of this clonotype. The rearrangement joins TRBV6-5 to TRBJ2-6; 10 bases match TRBD2. In germline, CDR1 is MNHEY, CDR2 SVGAGI. This CDR3 contains 18 residues. Unmatched junction bases numbered 10, after V lost 4 bases and J lost 4 bases. CDR3 amino acids: CASSSFLAGASGANVLTF. CDR3 DNA: TGTGCCAGCAGTTCTTTCCTAGCGGGAGCATCGGGGGCCAACGTCCTGACTTTC.

Of note for this clonotype: The junction departs from the called germline gene at one end, perhaps through a read error. The CDR3: CASSSERNNEQFF. Here the CDR3 DNA reads TGTGCTAGCAGCTCGGAGCGAAACAATGAGCAGTTCTTC. The chain joins TRBV7-7 to TRBJ2-1; D ambiguous. The CDR3 length is 13 residues. The germline V gene encodes CDR1 SSHAT and CDR2 FNYEAQ (reference sequence).

This clonotype occurred many times. The chain joins TRBV7-9 to TRBJ2-3; perhaps TRBD1 as D (6 bases). From germline, CDR1 is SEHNR and CDR2 FQNEAQ (reference sequence). V lost 5 bases to trimming and J lost 1 base, with 13 bases between them. There are 15 residues in the CDR3. The chain's CDR3 is CASSPNRVGTDTQYF. CDR3 coding DNA: TGTGCCAGCAGCCCAAACAGGGTGGGCACAGATACGCAGTATTTT. Together with reference TRBV7-9 and TRBJ2-3, the CDR3 gives the full variable domain: DTGVSQNPRHKITKRGQNVTFRCDPISEHNRLYWYRQTLGQGPEFLTYFQNEAQLEKSRLLSDRFSAERPKGSFSTLEIQRTEQGDSAMYLCASSPNRVGTDTQYFGPGTRLTVL.

The sample holds many counts of this clonotype. The chain combines TRBV5-1 with TRBJ2-7; D call uncertain. With 0 bases removed from V and 6 bases from J, the gap between germline ends came to 7 bases. The CDR3 loop spans 12 amino acids. Germline CDR1 SGHRS, CDR2 YFSETQ. The chain's CDR3 is CASSLDWAEQYF. The CDR3, as DNA: TGCGCCAGCAGCTTGGATTGGGCCGAGCAGTACTTC.

Details on this clonotype: A clone one base away is much larger, so this may be a read error. The chain is built from TRBV18 and TRBJ1-1; possibly TRBD1 for D (5 bases). This CDR3 is built from 15 residues. Germline V CDR1 and CDR2: KGHSH, LQKENI. This CDR3 reads CTSSPRGQRDTEAFF. The CDR3, as DNA: TGTACCAGCTCACCACGGGGCCAGAGAGACACTGAAGCTTTCTTT.

This clonotype has just one count. A much larger clone lies a single base off, so this may be a read error. The gene calls are TRBV11-3 and TRBJ2-7; 9 bases align to TRBD2. CDR1 and CDR2 (germline): SGHNT, YENEEA. CDR3 length equals 14 residues. In nucleotides, the CDR3 is TGTGTCATCTCCCCTGCGGGAGGGTCCTACGAGCAGTACTTC. The encoded protein is CVISPAGGSYEQYF. Based on the CDR3 plus reference TRBV11-3 and TRBJ2-7, the full variable domain is EAGVVQSPRYKIIEKKQPVAFWCNPISGHNTLYWYLQNLGQGPELLIRYENEEAVDDSQLPKDRFSAERLKGVDSTLKIQPAELGDSAVYLCVISPAGGSYEQYFGPGTRLTVT.

V usage is TRBV12-5 and J usage is TRBJ1-1, with D possibly being TRBD1 (5 bases). Trimming cost V 3 bases and J 7 bases, with 18 bases left between them. The V gene's germline CDR1 is LGHNT and CDR2 FRNRAP. The CDR3 has 15 residues. DNA for the CDR3: TGTGCTAGTGGTTTCAGACACCGGGACCCCGATGAAGCTTTCTTT. Protein: CASGFRHRDPDEAFF.

The chain links TRBV20-1 to TRBJ1-1; D gene uncertain. The V gene's germline CDR1 is DFQATT and CDR2 SNEGSKA (reference sequence). The V end lost 3 bases, the J end lost 1 base, and 6 bases lay between the germline ends. The CDR3 sequence is 12 residues long. The CDR3 is CSASPGNTEAFF. The DNA of the CDR3 is TGCAGTGCTAGCCCAGGGAACACTGAAGCTTTCTTT.

This clonotype occurred many times. The chain carries TRBV25-1 and TRBJ2-6; D is undetermined. CDR1 and CDR2 (germline): MGHDK, SYGVNS. The ends were cut back, 5 bases at V and 0 bases at J, with 2 bases in the middle. The CDR3 runs to 13 residues. This chain's CDR3 is CASSISGANVLTF. The CDR3 DNA reads TGTGCCAGCAGTATCTCTGGGGCCAACGTCCTGACTTTC.

The chain employs TRBV19 and TRBJ2-3, with D tentatively TRBD2 (5 bases). This CDR3 region has 12 residues. Looked up from germline, CDR1 is LNHDA and CDR2 is SQIVND (reference sequence). With 5 bases removed from V and 5 bases from J, the gap between germline ends came to 8 bases. In DNA form, the CDR3 reads TGTGCCAGTAGTGGCCGGGGAGATACGCAGTATTTT. Amino acids: CASSGRGDTQYF.

Ten or more counts support this clonotype. The V and J genes are TRBV20-1 and TRBJ1-5; the D is unclear. Trimming removed 3 bases at V and 9 bases at J, with 12 bases between. Germline V gene lookup returns CDR1 DFQATT and CDR2 SNEGSKA (reference sequence). The CDR3 has 12 residues. As DNA, the CDR3 is TGCAGTGCTAGCCAACCTGGTGGGCCCCAGCATTTT. This gives the protein CSASQPGGPQHF.

The chain couples TRBV29-1 to TRBJ1-1; D gene uncertain. CDR1 SQVTM and CDR2 ANQGSEA come from the germline V gene. Trimming cost V 3 bases and J 6 bases, with 8 bases left between them. CDR3 length equals 11 residues. The chain's CDR3 is CSVERVAEAFF. CDR3 nucleotide sequence: TGCAGCGTTGAGAGAGTGGCTGAAGCTTTCTTT.

This clonotype was found many times. The chain combines TRBV19 with TRBJ1-5, with a tentative D call TRBD1 (5 bases). CDR1 and CDR2 from the germline V gene are LNHDA and SQIVND (reference sequence). The CDR3 extends over 13 amino acids. V dropped 3 bases and J dropped 6 bases, with 9 bases sitting between them. CDR3 DNA sequence: TGTGCCAGTAGTATTGGGGGGACTCAGCCCCAGCATTTT. It is translated as CASSIGGTQPQHF.

This clonotype was recorded many times. In DNA form, the CDR3 reads TGCAGTGCCGTAGACAGGGGAGGCTATGGCTACACCTTC. Translated, it gives CSAVDRGGYGYTF. This chain joins TRBV20-1 and TRBJ1-2, with 8 bases that match TRBD1. This CDR3 is built from 13 residues. Germline assignment: CDR1 DFQATT and CDR2 SNEGSKA (reference sequence). Unmatched junction bases numbered 7, after V lost 6 bases and J lost 4 bases.

This clonotype appeared many times. The V gene is TRBV3-1, the J gene TRBJ2-1; 12 nucleotides align to TRBD2. Germline CDR1 LGHDT, CDR2 YNNKEL (reference sequence). The CDR3 totals 17 residues. V trimming: 1 base; J trimming: 6 bases; junction bases outside the gene matches: 7. The CDR3: CASSQGLAGGVGNEQFF. Here the CDR3 DNA reads TGTGCCAGCAGCCAAGGTCTAGCGGGAGGGGTGGGCAATGAGCAGTTCTTC.